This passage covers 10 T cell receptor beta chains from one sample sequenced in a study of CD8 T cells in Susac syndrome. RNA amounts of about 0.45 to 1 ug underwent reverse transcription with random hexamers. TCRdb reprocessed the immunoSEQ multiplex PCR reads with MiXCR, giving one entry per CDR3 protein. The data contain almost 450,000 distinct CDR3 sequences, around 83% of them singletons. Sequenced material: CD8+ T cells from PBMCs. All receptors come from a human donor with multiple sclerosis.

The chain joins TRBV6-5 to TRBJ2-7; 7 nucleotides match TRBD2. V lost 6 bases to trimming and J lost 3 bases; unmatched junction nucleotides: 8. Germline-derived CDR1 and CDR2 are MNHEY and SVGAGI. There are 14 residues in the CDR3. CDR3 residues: CASRPERGYYEQYF. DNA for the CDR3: TGTGCCAGCAGGCCCGAGCGGGGTTACTACGAGCAGTACTTC.

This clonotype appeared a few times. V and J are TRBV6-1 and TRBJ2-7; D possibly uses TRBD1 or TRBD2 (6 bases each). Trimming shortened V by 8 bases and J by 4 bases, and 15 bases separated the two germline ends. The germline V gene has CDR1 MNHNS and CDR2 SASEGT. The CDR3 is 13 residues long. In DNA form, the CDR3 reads TGTGCCAGCGGAGGGGGATCGGGGTACGAGCAGTACTTC. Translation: CASGGGSGYEQYF.

The CDR3 nucleotides read TGTGCCAGCAGTTGCAATCTAGCGGGAGTTGACCCGGGCTACGAGCAGTACTTC. This gives the protein CASSCNLAGVDPGYEQYF. The chain uses TRBV6-5 and TRBJ2-7, with 10 bases lining up with TRBD2. Germline lookup yields CDR1 MNHEY and CDR2 SVGAGI. With V trimmed by 4 bases and J by 3 bases, 15 bases remained unmatched. This CDR3 has 18 amino acids.

CDR3 in DNA: TGTGCCAGCAGTTTATCCCCACGGACAGGGATCACCGGGGAGCTGTTTTTT. It is translated as CASSLSPRTGITGELFF. The chain has TRBV27 and TRBJ2-2; TRBD1 matches at 8 bases. Losses at the gene ends were 0 bases for V and 4 bases for J; bases not matched to a gene: 7. Per germline, CDR1 MNHEY and CDR2 SMNVEV (reference sequence). The CDR3 extends over 17 amino acids.

This chain's CDR3 is CATPGQYTGELFF. The CDR3 nucleotides read TGTGCCACTCCGGGACAGTACACCGGGGAGCTGTTTTTT. V gene TRBV19 combines with J gene TRBJ2-2, with 7 bases lining up with TRBD1. Trimming removed 10 bases from V and 3 bases from J; junction bases left unmatched: 5. Germline CDR1 reads LNHDA; CDR2 reads SQIVND (reference sequence). CDR3 length: 13 residues.

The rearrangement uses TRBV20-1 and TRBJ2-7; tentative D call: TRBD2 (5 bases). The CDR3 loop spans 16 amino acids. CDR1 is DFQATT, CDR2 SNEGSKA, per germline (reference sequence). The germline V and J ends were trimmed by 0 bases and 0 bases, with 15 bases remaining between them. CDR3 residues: CSAREAVTEDSYEQYF. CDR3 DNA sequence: TGCAGTGCTAGAGAGGCCGTGACGGAGGACTCCTACGAGCAGTACTTC.

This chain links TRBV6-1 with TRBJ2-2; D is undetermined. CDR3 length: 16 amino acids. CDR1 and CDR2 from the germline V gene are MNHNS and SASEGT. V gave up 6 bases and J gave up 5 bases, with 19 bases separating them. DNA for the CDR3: TGTGCCAGCAGGGGAAGCCACTACCTGTATACCGGGGAGCTGTTTTTT. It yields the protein CASRGSHYLYTGELFF.

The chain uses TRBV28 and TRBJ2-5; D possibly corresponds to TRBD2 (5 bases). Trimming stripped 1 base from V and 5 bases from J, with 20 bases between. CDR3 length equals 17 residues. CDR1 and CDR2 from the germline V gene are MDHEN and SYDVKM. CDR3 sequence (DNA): TGTGCCAGCAGTTTATATGGGGTTAGGGAGTTCGGGGAGACCCAGTACTTC. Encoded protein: CASSLYGVREFGETQYF.

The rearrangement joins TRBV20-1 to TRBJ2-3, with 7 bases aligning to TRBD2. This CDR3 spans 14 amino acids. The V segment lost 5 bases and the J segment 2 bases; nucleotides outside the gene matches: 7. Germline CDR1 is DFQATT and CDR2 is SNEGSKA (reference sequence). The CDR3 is CSAVEAGITDTQYF. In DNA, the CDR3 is TGCAGTGCTGTTGAAGCGGGAATCACAGATACGCAGTATTTT.

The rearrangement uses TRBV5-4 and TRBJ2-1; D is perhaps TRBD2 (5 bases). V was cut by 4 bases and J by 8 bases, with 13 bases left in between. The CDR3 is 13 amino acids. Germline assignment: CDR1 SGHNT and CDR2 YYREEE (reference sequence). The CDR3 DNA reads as TGTGCCAGCAGCCCTGACGGGGTGGATGAGCAGTTCTTC. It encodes CASSPDGVDEQFF.